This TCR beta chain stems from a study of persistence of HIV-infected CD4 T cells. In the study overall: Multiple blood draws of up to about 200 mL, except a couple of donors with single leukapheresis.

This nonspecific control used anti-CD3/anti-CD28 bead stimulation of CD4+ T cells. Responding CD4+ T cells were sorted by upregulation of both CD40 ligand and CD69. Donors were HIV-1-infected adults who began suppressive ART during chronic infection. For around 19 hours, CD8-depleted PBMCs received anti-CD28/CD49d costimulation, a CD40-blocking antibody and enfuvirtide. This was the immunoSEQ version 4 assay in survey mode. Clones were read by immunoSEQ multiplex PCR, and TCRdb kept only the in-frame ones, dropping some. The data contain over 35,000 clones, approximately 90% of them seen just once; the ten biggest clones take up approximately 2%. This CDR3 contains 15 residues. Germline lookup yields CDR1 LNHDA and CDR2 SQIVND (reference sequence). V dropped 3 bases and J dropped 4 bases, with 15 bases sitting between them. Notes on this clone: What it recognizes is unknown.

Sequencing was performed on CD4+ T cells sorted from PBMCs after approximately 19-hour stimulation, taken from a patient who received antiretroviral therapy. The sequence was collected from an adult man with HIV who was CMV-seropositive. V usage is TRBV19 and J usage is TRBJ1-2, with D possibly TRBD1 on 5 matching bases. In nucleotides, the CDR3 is TGTGCCAGTAGTATGACAGCCCTCGAGGGCTATGGCTACACCTTC. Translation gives CASSMTALEGYGYTF. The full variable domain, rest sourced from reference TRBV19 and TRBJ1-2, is DGGITQSPKYLFRKEGQNVTLSCEQNLNHDAMYWYRQDPGQGLRLIYYSQIVNDFQKGDIAEGYSVSREKKESFPLTVTSAQKNPTAFYLCASSMTALEGYGYTFGSGTRLTVV.